Listed here are 18 T cell receptor beta chains from one sample, sequenced in a study of blood T cell repertoires in COVID-19. Clones were read by immunoSEQ multiplex PCR, and TCRdb kept only the in-frame ones, dropping some. The data show approximately 180,000 clones, with approximately 80% seen just once and around 15% held by the top ten. The sample consisted of PBMCs or T cells enriched from blood (not recorded which). Receptors originate from a man aged 50-60 years who had recovered from COVID-19.

The chain has TRBV18 and TRBJ2-5; 8 bases are shared with TRBD1. V trimming: 2 bases; J trimming: 3 bases; junction bases outside the gene matches: 14. Germline CDR1 is KGHSH and CDR2 is LQKENI. This CDR3 has 18 residues. CDR3 sequence reads: CASSPKGLIGQGKETQYF. The CDR3 DNA sequence: TGTGCCAGCTCACCAAAGGGACTCATCGGACAGGGCAAAGAGACCCAGTACTTC.

The chain couples TRBV5-5 to TRBJ2-1; 12 bases line up with TRBD2. The germline V gene encodes CDR1 SGHKS and CDR2 YYEKEE (reference sequence). V shed 4 bases and J 7 bases; nucleotides not matched to a gene: 6. The CDR3 sequence is 15 residues long. The CDR3 is CASSPLAGGHNEQFF. CDR3 nucleotide sequence: TGTGCCAGCAGCCCACTAGCGGGGGGTCATAATGAGCAGTTCTTC.

The chain couples TRBV28 to TRBJ2-5; 11 bases fit TRBD1. From germline, CDR1 is MDHEN and CDR2 SYDVKM. CDR3 length: 15 residues. V trimming: 4 bases; J trimming: 5 bases; junction bases outside the gene matches: 6. DNA of the CDR3: TGTGCCAGCAGTTCCCGGACAGGGGGCCGTGAGACCCAGTACTTC. Protein sequence: CASSSRTGGRETQYF.

This clone was observed a single time. Here the CDR3 DNA reads TGTGCCATCAGTGAGACAATCGAGCAGTACTTC. It codes for CAISETIEQYF. The chain employs TRBV10-3 and TRBJ2-7, with no clear D. CDR3 length: 11 amino acids. The germline V gene has CDR1 ENHRY and CDR2 SYGVKD. Trimming shortened V by 2 bases and J by 6 bases, and 5 bases separated the two germline ends.

The V call is TRBV5-1, the J call TRBJ2-3; the match to TRBD2 covers 7 bases. Germline-derived CDR1 and CDR2 are SGHRS and YFSETQ. The CDR3 loop spans 16 amino acids. With 0 bases clipped from V and 2 bases from J, the junction kept 6 bases outside the gene matches. CDR3 nucleotide sequence: TGCGCCAGCAGCTTGGCAGCTAGCGGATACACAGATACGCAGTATTTT. Its translation: CASSLAASGYTDTQYF.

V and J are TRBV5-1 and TRBJ2-3; TRBD2 matches 8 bases. Germline loops: CDR1 SGHRS, CDR2 YFSETQ. J was trimmed by 6 bases and V by 2 bases; bases with no gene match: 5. CDR3 length: 14 amino acids. The CDR3 loop reads CASSLAGDGDTQYF. The CDR3, as DNA: TGCGCCAGCAGCTTAGCGGGGGATGGGGATACGCAGTATTTT.

The CDR3 protein is CASSVRPERGVTDTQYF. Written as DNA, the CDR3 is TGTGCCAGCAGCGTCCGACCCGAGCGGGGGGTCACAGATACGCAGTATTTT. The chain is built from TRBV9 and TRBJ2-3; 9 nucleotides match TRBD2. Germline trimming cut 2 bases from V and 2 bases from J; bases unmatched to any gene: 9. Germline CDR1 SGDLS, CDR2 YYNGEE. This CDR3 comprises 17 residues.

The CDR3 nucleotides are TGTGCCAGCAGCCCGCGACAGGGGGGAAACTATGGCTACACCTTC. Translated: CASSPRQGGNYGYTF. The chain carries TRBV3-1 (or the pseudogene TRBV3-2) and TRBJ1-2; 9 bases align to TRBD1. Germline assignment: CDR1 LGHDT and CDR2 YNNKEL (reference sequence). With 4 bases clipped from V and 2 bases from J, the junction kept 5 bases outside the gene matches. The CDR3 runs to 15 residues.

Many counts were recorded for this clone. The chain carries TRBV4-1 and TRBJ2-2; 9 nucleotides align to TRBD1. Looked up from germline, CDR1 is MGHRA and CDR2 is YSYEKL. This CDR3 is 17 amino acids long. V was pared by 0 bases and J by 6 bases, with 8 bases of the junction left unmatched. For the CDR3, the DNA is TGCGCCAGCAGCCAAGATCCCCCGGGACAGGGTGCCGGGGAGCTGTTTTTT. Amino acids: CASSQDPPGQGAGELFF.

The chain has TRBV7-2 and TRBJ2-7; D unresolved. The CDR3 sequence is 12 residues long. The germline V gene has CDR1 SGHTA and CDR2 FQGNSA. Trimming took off 5 bases at V and 3 bases at J, with 8 bases between the two ends. For the CDR3, the DNA is TGTGCCAGCAGCCTAAATTACTACGAGCAGTACTTC. Protein: CASSLNYYEQYF.

The rearrangement uses TRBV5-1 and TRBJ1-1; 7 bases match TRBD1. Germline V gives CDR1 SGHRS, CDR2 YFSETQ. Unmatched junction bases numbered 11, after V lost 3 bases and J lost 12 bases. The length of the CDR3 is 13 residues. CDR3 protein: CASSSLRGGQTFF. Here the CDR3 DNA reads TGCGCCAGCAGCTCGTTACGAGGGGGCCAAACTTTCTTT.

This chain links TRBV18 with TRBJ1-1; TRBD1 matches 9 bases. The germline V gene has CDR1 KGHSH and CDR2 LQKENI. The CDR3 loop spans 15 amino acids. V was clipped by 3 bases and J by 8 bases; unmatched bases: 10. This chain's CDR3 is CASSPLTGGEPEAFF. The CDR3 nucleotides are TGTGCCAGCTCACCTCTGACAGGGGGTGAGCCGGAAGCTTTCTTT.

This sequence joins TRBV12-5 and TRBJ2-3, with D possibly TRBD1 on 6 matching bases. This CDR3 comprises 15 residues. V dropped 7 bases and J dropped 2 bases, with 16 bases sitting between them. Germline CDR1 and CDR2: LGHNT and FRNRAP. The CDR3 loop is CASATGQQSTDTQYF. The CDR3 region has the DNA TGTGCTAGTGCCACCGGACAGCAATCCACAGATACGCAGTATTTT.

The chain uses TRBV3-1 (or the pseudogene TRBV3-2) and TRBJ1-2, with D unclear. This CDR3 has 13 amino acids. The germline V and J ends were trimmed by 7 bases and 1 base, with 10 bases remaining between them. Germline V CDR1 and CDR2: LGHDT, YNNKEL (reference sequence). CDR3 residues: CASKRGSNYGYTF. CDR3 nucleotide sequence: TGTGCCAGCAAAAGAGGCAGTAACTATGGCTACACCTTC.

The chain employs TRBV3-1 (or the pseudogene TRBV3-2) and TRBJ1-3; D is unclear. V gave up 2 bases and J gave up 0 bases, with 20 bases separating them. Germline V gene data show CDR1 as LGHDT and CDR2 as YNNKEL (reference sequence). The length of the CDR3 is 19 residues. Written as DNA, the CDR3 is TGTGCCAGCAGCCAACGTGTGGCAGGTCCTCGAAGCTCTGGAAACACCATATATTTT. Protein sequence: CASSQRVAGPRSSGNTIYF.

In nucleotides, the CDR3 is TGCGCCAGCAGCTTGGTCCAGGGTGTCGGGGAGCTGTTTTTT. It encodes CASSLVQGVGELFF. This rearrangement joins TRBV5-1 to TRBJ2-2, with a weak D call TRBD1 (5 bases). This CDR3 contains 14 residues. Per germline, CDR1 SGHRS and CDR2 YFSETQ. The germline V and J ends were trimmed by 0 bases and 7 bases, with 10 bases remaining between them.

The J gene is TRBJ2-1, the V gene TRBV6-4, with 8 bases identical to TRBD1. With 3 bases clipped from V and 9 bases from J, the junction kept 4 bases outside the gene matches. This CDR3 has 13 residues. CDR1 is MRHNA, CDR2 SNTAGT, per germline. CDR3 amino acids: CASSEDRVAEQFF. CDR3 sequence (DNA): TGTGCCAGCAGTGAGGACAGGGTGGCTGAGCAGTTCTTC.

This chain joins TRBV2 and TRBJ1-5, with a tentative D call TRBD1 (5 bases). The CDR3 sequence is 15 residues long. Germline loops: CDR1 SNHLY, CDR2 FYNNEI. The V and J ends lost 3 bases and 6 bases respectively, with 15 bases between them. For the CDR3, the DNA is TGTGCCAGCAGTGACGAGTGGGGCTTGAGTCAGCCCCAGCATTTT. It yields the protein CASSDEWGLSQPQHF.